This TCR beta chain was recorded in a study of CD4 T cell repertoires in COVID-19. General study findings and limits: In SARS-CoV and/or HKU1 spike cultures, between 7 and 25% of SARS-CoV-2 clonotypes reappeared. Several top expanded SARS-CoV-2-reactive clonotypes were shared by two or three memory subsets.

Sequencing was done directly on freshly isolated, uncultured memory T cells. The assay was immunoSEQ multiplex PCR, and TCRdb's table has in-frame clones only and misses some. The sample holds 20,000 to 30,000 clones, roughly 92% seen once. With respect to this clone: Its target is unknown.

V was clipped by 0 bases and J by 3 bases, with 6 bases between them. Germline V gives CDR1 SGHVS, CDR2 FQNEAQ. CDR3 length: 13 amino acids. This receptor was taken from a human donor who had COVID-19. Sequencing used circulating follicular helper CD4+ T cells (cTfh) from blood, obtained before the COVID-19 pandemic. J is TRBJ2-7 and V is TRBV7-8; maybe TRBD1 (5 bases). The CDR3 is CASSLAGVYEQYF. The CDR3 bases are TGTGCCAGCAGCTTAGCAGGGGTCTACGAGCAGTACTTC. Filled out from reference TRBV7-8 and TRBJ2-7, the complete variable domain reads GAGVSQSPRYKVAKRGQDVALRCDPISGHVSLFWYQQALGQGPEFLTYFQNEAQLDKSGLPSDRFFAERPEGSVSTLKIQRTQQEDSAVYLCASSLAGVYEQYFGPGTRLTVT.